The 20 T cell receptor beta chains in this list originate from one sample, sequenced in a study of CD8+ T cells in alopecia areata. As to treatment: oral pan-JAK inhibitor, 5-10 mg twice daily. Reverse transcription of extracted RNA yielded cDNA, which provided the sequencing template. The table came from immunoSEQ multiplex PCR; TCRdb's copy has only in-frame clones and leaves some out. The data contain about 94,000 clones, around three quarters of them singletons. Sequences were derived from CD8+ T cells sorted from blood, sampled at approximately week 44, from a patient treated with tofacitinib. These TCRs come from a human donor with alopecia areata.

The V and J genes are TRBV5-5 and TRBJ1-6, with unresolved D. The CDR3 is made up of 15 amino acids. Trimming shortened V by 1 base and J by 1 base, and 6 bases separated the two germline ends. Per the germline V gene, CDR1 is SGHKS and CDR2 is YYEKEE (reference sequence). The CDR3 DNA sequence: TGTGCCAGCAGCTTGATGGATTCCTATAATTCACCCCTCCACTTT. Amino acids: CASSLMDSYNSPLHF. Variable domain in full (rest from reference TRBV5-5 and TRBJ1-6): DAGVTQSPTHLIKTRGQQVTLRCSPISGHKSVSWYQQVLGQGPQFIFQYYEKEERGRGNFPDRFSARQFPNYSSELNVNALLLGDSALYLCASSLMDSYNSPLHFGNGTRLTVT.

The CDR3 DNA reads as TGCGCCAGCAGCCAAGACCGAAAAGCGGGGGGGATCACCGGGGAGCTGTTTTTT. It yields the protein CASSQDRKAGGITGELFF. The chain uses TRBV4-3 and TRBJ2-2; 10 bases are a match to TRBD2. Losses at the gene ends were 0 bases for V and 4 bases for J; bases not matched to a gene: 8. Looked up from germline, CDR1 is LGHNA and CDR2 is YSLEER. The CDR3 sequence is 18 residues long.

The chain couples TRBV9 to TRBJ2-2; 9 bases match TRBD2. CDR3 length equals 15 residues. Germline V gene data show CDR1 as SGDLS and CDR2 as YYNGEE. With V trimmed by 3 bases and J by 4 bases, 4 bases remained unmatched. As DNA, the CDR3 is TGTGCCAGCAGCGCGGGGACTAGCCTCACCGGGGAGCTGTTTTTT. This encodes CASSAGTSLTGELFF.

The CDR3 region is CASSLGRGLNTGELFF. The CDR3 DNA reads TGTGCCAGCAGCTTAGGGCGGGGACTGAACACCGGGGAGCTGTTTTTT. The rearrangement uses TRBV7-9 and TRBJ2-2; the D gene is possibly TRBD2 (6 bases). From germline, CDR1 is SEHNR and CDR2 FQNEAQ (reference sequence). The CDR3 is 16 amino acids. Trimming pared 1 base from V and 1 base from J, leaving 10 bases between. The full variable domain, its missing parts supplied by reference TRBV7-9 and TRBJ2-2, is DTGVSQNPRHKITKRGQNVTFRCDPISEHNRLYWYRQTLGQGPEFLTYFQNEAQLEKSRLLSDRFSAERPKGSFSTLEIQRTEQGDSAMYLCASSLGRGLNTGELFFGEGSRLTVL.

This rearrangement joins TRBV13 to TRBJ1-1; no definite D call. Per the germline V gene, CDR1 is PRHDT and CDR2 is FYEKMQ (reference sequence). There are 13 residues in the CDR3. The germline V and J ends were trimmed by 5 bases and 1 base, with 8 bases remaining between them. The CDR3 nucleotides read TGTGCCAGCAGCCTCTCCGAGAACACTGAAGCTTTCTTT. Its translation is CASSLSENTEAFF.

The chain is built from TRBV11-2 and TRBJ2-7, with 10 positions matching TRBD1. The CDR3 covers 16 residues. J was trimmed by 3 bases and V by 8 bases; bases with no gene match: 13. Germline lookup yields CDR1 SGHAT and CDR2 FQNNGV. The CDR3 loop is CASHQRTGTGDYEQYF. DNA of the CDR3: TGTGCCAGCCACCAACGCACCGGGACAGGGGACTACGAGCAGTACTTC.

As for this clone: This sample includes further DNA sequences coding for the same CDR3. The chain couples TRBV11-2 to TRBJ2-7; D not resolved. CDR3 size: 11 residues. The germline V and J ends were trimmed by 5 bases and 2 bases, with 4 bases remaining between them. Germline V CDR1 and CDR2: SGHAT, FQNNGV. CDR3: CASSLTYEQYF. The CDR3 DNA sequence: TGTGCCAGCAGCCTAACCTACGAGCAGTACTTC.

The chain combines TRBV6-4 with TRBJ2-3, with D hard to call. CDR1 is MRHNA, CDR2 SNTAGT, per germline. Deletions cut 0 bases from V and 1 base from J, with 8 bases between. This CDR3 has 15 amino acids. The CDR3 DNA is TGTGCCAGCAGTGACTCCCCCCCACGCACAGATACGCAGTATTTT. It specifies CASSDSPPRTDTQYF.

J is TRBJ1-1 and V is TRBV18; 10 nucleotides align to TRBD1. J gave up 1 base and V 4 bases, and 3 bases lay outside the gene matches. The CDR3 has 15 residues. Looked up from germline, CDR1 is KGHSH and CDR2 is LQKENI. CDR3 sequence: CASSRRQGANTEAFF. The CDR3 bases are TGTGCCAGCTCACGCCGACAGGGGGCGAACACTGAAGCTTTCTTT.

The V call is TRBV9, the J call TRBJ1-1; 11 bases are shared with TRBD1. Looked up from germline, CDR1 is SGDLS and CDR2 is YYNGEE. This CDR3 has 14 amino acids. V dropped 4 bases and J dropped 4; count of bases not matched to a gene: 3. The CDR3 nucleotides are TGTGCCAGCAGCCCCGGGACAGGGGGCACTGAAGCTTTCTTT. As protein: CASSPGTGGTEAFF.

This chain connects TRBV4-1 to TRBJ2-7, with no clear D. V was cut by 1 base and J by 2 bases, with 12 bases left in between. Germline CDR1 and CDR2: MGHRA and YSYEKL. CDR3 size: 15 residues. The CDR3 DNA follows: TGCGCCAGCAGCCAAGCGCAATCTGCCACCTACGAGCAGTACTTC. It specifies CASSQAQSATYEQYF.

The rearrangement links TRBV4-3 to TRBJ2-3; D unresolved. V was clipped by 3 bases and J by 4 bases, with 17 bases between them. Germline CDR1 LGHNA, CDR2 YSLEER. This CDR3 is built from 16 residues. The CDR3 bases are TGCGCCAGCAGCCAGCTCGCTAATAGTGGCGCAGATACGCAGTATTTT. It specifies CASSQLANSGADTQYF.

The chain couples TRBV2 to TRBJ2-7, with D perhaps TRBD1 or TRBD2 (5 bases each). CDR1 and CDR2 from the germline V gene are SNHLY and FYNNEI. The ends were cut back, 5 bases at V and 12 bases at J, with 17 bases in the middle. CDR3 length: 12 amino acids. Here the CDR3 DNA reads TGTGCCAGCAGTTCTTCCGGGACCCTCCTGTACTTC. This sequence encodes CASSSSGTLLYF.

The table lists this clone with a few counts. V gene TRBV7-9 combines with J gene TRBJ2-2, with D perhaps matching TRBD2 (5 bases). This CDR3 is 11 amino acids long. Looked up from germline, CDR1 is SEHNR and CDR2 is FQNEAQ (reference sequence). Between the trimmed V and J ends, which lost 8 bases and 10 bases, there was a span of 11 bases. The CDR3 DNA sequence: TGTGCCAGCCTAGGGAGTGTGGAGCTGTTTTTT. It codes for CASLGSVELFF.

The chain joins TRBV27 to TRBJ2-1; weak D call: TRBD2 (7 bases). The germline V gene has CDR1 MNHEY and CDR2 SMNVEV (reference sequence). Trimming took off 0 bases at V and 4 bases at J, with 10 bases between the two ends. The CDR3 extends over 15 amino acids. The DNA of the CDR3 is TGTGCCAGCAGTTTATCGCGGGGGCCTTACAATGAGCAGTTCTTC. Translation gives CASSLSRGPYNEQFF.

Concerning this clone: Other DNA sequences in this specimen translate into the identical CDR3. The chain employs TRBV20-1 and TRBJ2-1; possibly TRBD2 for D (5 bases). The CDR3 length is 11 residues. Per the germline V gene, CDR1 is DFQATT and CDR2 is SNEGSKA (reference sequence). Trimming took 0 bases from V and 9 from J, leaving 6 bases between them. CDR3 in DNA: TGCAGTGCTAGAGAAAGCGGTGAGCAGTTCTTC. Its protein product is CSARESGEQFF.

The chain carries TRBV9 and TRBJ2-6; no reliable D call. V was shortened by 4 bases and J by 2 bases, with 7 bases between the two germline ends. CDR1 is SGDLS, CDR2 YYNGEE, per germline. This CDR3 is built from 14 residues. The CDR3: CASSPETGANVLTF. The CDR3 nucleotides are TGTGCCAGCAGCCCGGAAACTGGGGCCAACGTCCTGACTTTC.

In its sample, this clone ranks as medium-sized. The sample holds other DNA sequences that translate to the same CDR3. CDR3 region: CASSLEGATNEKLFF. The DNA of the CDR3 is TGTGCCAGCAGCTTAGAAGGTGCCACTAATGAAAAACTGTTTTTT. The chain links TRBV7-8 to TRBJ1-4; D remains ambiguous. Trimming pared 1 base from V and 2 bases from J, leaving 8 bases between. Germline lookup yields CDR1 SGHVS and CDR2 FQNEAQ. This CDR3 has 15 residues.

CDR3 sequence (DNA): TGCAGTGCTAGAGAGGGGGCTGAGCAGTTCTTC. This sequence encodes CSAREGAEQFF. The rearrangement links TRBV20-1 to TRBJ2-1, with D perhaps TRBD1 (6 bases). The CDR3 loop spans 11 amino acids. Germline V lookup: CDR1 DFQATT, CDR2 SNEGSKA (reference sequence). V was cut by 0 bases and J by 9 bases, with 6 bases left in between.

The V and J genes are TRBV4-1 and TRBJ1-2; unclear D gene. V gave up 1 base and J gave up 5 bases, with 11 bases separating them. Germline CDR1 reads MGHRA; CDR2 reads YSYEKL. The CDR3 has 14 amino acids. The CDR3 loop reads CASSQGLTGYGYTF. DNA of the CDR3: TGCGCCAGCAGCCAAGGACTAACGGGATATGGCTACACCTTC.